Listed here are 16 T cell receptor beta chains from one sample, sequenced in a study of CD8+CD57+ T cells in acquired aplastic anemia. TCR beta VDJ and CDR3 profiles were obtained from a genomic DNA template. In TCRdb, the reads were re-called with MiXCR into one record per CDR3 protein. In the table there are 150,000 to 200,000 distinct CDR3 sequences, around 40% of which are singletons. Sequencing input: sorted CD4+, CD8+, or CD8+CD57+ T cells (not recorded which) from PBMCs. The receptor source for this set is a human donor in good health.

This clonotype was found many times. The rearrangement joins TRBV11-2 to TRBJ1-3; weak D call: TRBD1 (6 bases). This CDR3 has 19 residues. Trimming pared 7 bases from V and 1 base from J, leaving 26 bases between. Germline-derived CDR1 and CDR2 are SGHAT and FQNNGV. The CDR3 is CASTLHREGDTPSGNTIYF. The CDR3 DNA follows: TGTGCCAGCACCCTCCACCGCGAGGGGGATACCCCTTCTGGAAACACCATATATTTT.

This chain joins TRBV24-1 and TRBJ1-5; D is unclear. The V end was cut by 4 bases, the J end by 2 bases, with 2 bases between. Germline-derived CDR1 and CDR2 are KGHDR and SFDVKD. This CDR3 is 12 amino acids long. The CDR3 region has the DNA TGTGCCACCAGTGAGGGCAATCAGCCCCAGCATTTT. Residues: CATSEGNQPQHF.

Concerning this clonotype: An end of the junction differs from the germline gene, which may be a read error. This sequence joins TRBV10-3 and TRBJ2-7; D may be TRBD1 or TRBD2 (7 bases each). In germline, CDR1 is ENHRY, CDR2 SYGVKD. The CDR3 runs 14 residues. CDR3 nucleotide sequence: TGCGCCATCAGTGGGCAGGGGGGGGACTACGAGCAGTGCTTC. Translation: CAISGQGGDYEQCF.

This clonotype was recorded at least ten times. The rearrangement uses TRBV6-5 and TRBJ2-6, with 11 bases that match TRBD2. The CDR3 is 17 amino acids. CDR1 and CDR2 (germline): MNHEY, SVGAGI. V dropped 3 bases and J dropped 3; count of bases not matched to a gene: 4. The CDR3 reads CASSYTSGRGGANVLTF. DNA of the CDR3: TGTGCCAGCAGTTATACTAGCGGGAGAGGTGGGGCCAACGTCCTGACTTTC.

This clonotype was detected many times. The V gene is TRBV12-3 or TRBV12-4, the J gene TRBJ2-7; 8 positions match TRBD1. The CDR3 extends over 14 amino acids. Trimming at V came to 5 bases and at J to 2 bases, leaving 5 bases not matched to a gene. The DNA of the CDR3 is TGTGCCAGCAGTCACAGGGGGTTGGCCTACGAGCAGTACTTC. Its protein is CASSHRGLAYEQYF.

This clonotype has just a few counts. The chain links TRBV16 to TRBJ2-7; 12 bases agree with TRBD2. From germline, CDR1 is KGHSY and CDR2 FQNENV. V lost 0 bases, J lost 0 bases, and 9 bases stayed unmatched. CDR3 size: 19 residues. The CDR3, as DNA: TGTGCCAGCAGCCAATCCCAGGCTAGCGGGAGGGCCGTCTCCTACGAGCAGTACTTC. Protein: CASSQSQASGRAVSYEQYF.

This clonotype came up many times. The CDR3 loop reads CASSLVADYEQYF. The DNA of the CDR3 is TGTGCCAGCAGCTTAGTGGCAGACTACGAGCAGTACTTC. The chain recombines TRBV7-6 with TRBJ2-7; D uncertain. Deletions cut 1 base from V and 3 bases from J, with 7 bases between. Germline CDR1 SGHVS, CDR2 FNYEAQ. This CDR3 region has 13 residues.

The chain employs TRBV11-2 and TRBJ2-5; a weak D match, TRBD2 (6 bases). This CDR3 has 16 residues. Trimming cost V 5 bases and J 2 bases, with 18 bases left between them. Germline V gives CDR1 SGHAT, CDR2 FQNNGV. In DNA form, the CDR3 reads TGTGCCAGCAGCCGCAGAGGGAGGCCTCGGCAAGAGACCCAGTACTTC. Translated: CASSRRGRPRQETQYF.

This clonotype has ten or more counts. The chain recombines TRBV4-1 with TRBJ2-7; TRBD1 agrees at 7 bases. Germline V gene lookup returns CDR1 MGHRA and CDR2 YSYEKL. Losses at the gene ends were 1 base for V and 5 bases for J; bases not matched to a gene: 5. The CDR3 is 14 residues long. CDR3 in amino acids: CASSQGIQGNEQYF. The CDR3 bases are TGCGCCAGCAGCCAAGGCATACAGGGGAACGAGCAGTACTTC.

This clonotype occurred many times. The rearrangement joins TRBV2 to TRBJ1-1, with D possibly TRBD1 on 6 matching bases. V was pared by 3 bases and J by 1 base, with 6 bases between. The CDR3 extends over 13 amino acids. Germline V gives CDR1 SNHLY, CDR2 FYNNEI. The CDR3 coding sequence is TGTGCCAGCAGTGACAGGGGGAACACTGAAGCTTTCTTT. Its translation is CASSDRGNTEAFF.

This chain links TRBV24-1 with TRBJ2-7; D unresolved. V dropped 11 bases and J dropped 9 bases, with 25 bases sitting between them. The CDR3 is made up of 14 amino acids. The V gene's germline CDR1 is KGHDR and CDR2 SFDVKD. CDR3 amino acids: CASSPLGVSSVQYF. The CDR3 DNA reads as TGTGCCAGCAGCCCCCTGGGTGTCAGTTCAGTGCAGTACTTC.

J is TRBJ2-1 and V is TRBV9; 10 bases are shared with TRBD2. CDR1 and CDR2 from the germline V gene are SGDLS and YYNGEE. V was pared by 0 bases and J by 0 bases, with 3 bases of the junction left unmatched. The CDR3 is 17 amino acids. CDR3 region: CASSVEASGGSYNEQFF. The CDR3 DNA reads TGTGCCAGCAGCGTAGAGGCTAGCGGGGGCTCCTACAATGAGCAGTTCTTC.

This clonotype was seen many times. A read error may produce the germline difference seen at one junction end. CDR3 nucleotide sequence: TGTGCTAGCAGCCCCGGGACAGGGTCGTCCGATACGCAGTATTTT. Its protein is CASSPGTGSSDTQYF. The V call is TRBV7-7, the J call TRBJ2-3; 9 bases fit TRBD1. The CDR3 is made up of 15 amino acids. Germline V gives CDR1 SSHAT, CDR2 FNYEAQ (reference sequence).

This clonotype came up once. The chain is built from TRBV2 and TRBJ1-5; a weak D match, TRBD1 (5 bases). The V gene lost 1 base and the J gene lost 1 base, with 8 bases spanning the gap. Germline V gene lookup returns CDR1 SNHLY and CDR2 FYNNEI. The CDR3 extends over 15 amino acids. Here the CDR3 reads CASSEGTPSNQPQHF. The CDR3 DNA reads TGTGCCAGCAGTGAAGGGACACCAAGCAATCAGCCCCAGCATTTT.

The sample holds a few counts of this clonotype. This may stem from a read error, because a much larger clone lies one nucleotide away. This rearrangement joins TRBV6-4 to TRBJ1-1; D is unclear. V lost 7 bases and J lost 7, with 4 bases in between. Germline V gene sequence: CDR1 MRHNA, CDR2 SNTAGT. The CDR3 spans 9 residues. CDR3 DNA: TGTGCCAGCATTGTTGAAGCTTTCTTT. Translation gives CASIVEAFF.

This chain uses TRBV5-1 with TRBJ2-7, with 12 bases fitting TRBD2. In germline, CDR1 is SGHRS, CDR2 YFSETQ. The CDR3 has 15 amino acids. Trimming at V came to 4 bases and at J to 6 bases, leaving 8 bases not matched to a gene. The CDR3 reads CASSATSGRSPEQYF. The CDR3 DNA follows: TGCGCCAGCAGCGCCACTAGCGGGAGGTCCCCCGAGCAGTACTTC.